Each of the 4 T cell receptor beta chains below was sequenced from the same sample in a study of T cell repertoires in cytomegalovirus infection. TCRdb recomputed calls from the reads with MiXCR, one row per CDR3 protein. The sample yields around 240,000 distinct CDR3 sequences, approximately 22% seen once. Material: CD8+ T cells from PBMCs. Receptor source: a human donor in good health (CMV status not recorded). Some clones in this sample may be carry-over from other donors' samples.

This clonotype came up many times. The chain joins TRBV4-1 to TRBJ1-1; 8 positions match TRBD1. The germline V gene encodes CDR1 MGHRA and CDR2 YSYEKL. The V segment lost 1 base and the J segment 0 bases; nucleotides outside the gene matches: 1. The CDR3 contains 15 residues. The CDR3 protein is CASSQARGLNTEAFF. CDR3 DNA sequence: TGCGCCAGCAGCCAAGCCAGGGGGCTGAACACTGAAGCTTTCTTT.

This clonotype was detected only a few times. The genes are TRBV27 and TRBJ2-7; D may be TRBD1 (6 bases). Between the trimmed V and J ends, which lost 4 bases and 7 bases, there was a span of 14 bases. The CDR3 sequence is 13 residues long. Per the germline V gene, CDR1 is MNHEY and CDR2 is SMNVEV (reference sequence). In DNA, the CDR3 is TGTGCCAGCAGTTCGGGACACAGAAAGGAGCAGTACTTC. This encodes CASSSGHRKEQYF.

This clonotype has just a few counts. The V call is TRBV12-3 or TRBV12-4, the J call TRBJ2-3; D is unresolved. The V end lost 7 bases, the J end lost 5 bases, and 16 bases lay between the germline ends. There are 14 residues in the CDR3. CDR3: CASTEIWGRDTQYF. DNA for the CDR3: TGTGCCAGCACAGAGATATGGGGTAGAGATACGCAGTATTTT.

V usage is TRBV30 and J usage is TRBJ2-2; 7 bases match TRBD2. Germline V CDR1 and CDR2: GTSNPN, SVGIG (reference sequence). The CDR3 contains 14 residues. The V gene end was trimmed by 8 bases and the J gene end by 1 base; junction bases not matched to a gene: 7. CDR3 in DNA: TGTGCCGGGCTTAGCGGGTTGAACACCGGGGAGCTGTTTTTT. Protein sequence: CAGLSGLNTGELFF.